This is a list of T cell receptor beta chains from one sample in a study of blood T cell repertoires in COVID-19. Clones were read by immunoSEQ multiplex PCR, and TCRdb kept only the in-frame ones, dropping some. The sample includes 120,000 to 150,000 clones, roughly 88% seen only once; the top ten take over 9.5%. Sequencing input: peripheral blood. These receptors came from a man aged 60 to 69 with active or convalescent COVID-19. Both conserved end residues are part of each CDR3. D genes are given only for firm matches. Where a row states a size, it is once, few, many or the class of an expanded clone; other rows omit it.

>.|TRBJ2-5|TRBV27|TRBD2
CASSPGLAGETQYF
TGTGCCAGCAGTCCAGGACTAGCGGGAGAGACCCAGTACTTC
>.|TRBJ2-7|TRBV27|.
CASSQNRVEQYF
TGTGCCAGCAGTCAAAACAGGGTCGAGCAGTACTTC
>once|TRBJ2-4|TRBV7-3|TRBD1
CASSLTTGGGNIQYF
TGTGCCAGCAGCTTAACCACAGGGGGCGGAAACATTCAGTACTTC
>.|TRBJ1-5|TRBV28|TRBD1
CASSGAGQAGQPQHF
TGTGCCAGCAGTGGGGCCGGACAGGCGGGTCAGCCCCAGCATTTT
>.|TRBJ1-5|TRBV28|.
CASISVGNQPQHF
TGTGCCAGCATTTCGGTTGGCAATCAGCCCCAGCATTTT
>.|TRBJ2-3|TRBV4-1|TRBD2
CASSLTSGSSGTDTQYF
TGCGCCAGCAGCCTGACTAGCGGGAGTTCGGGCACAGATACGCAGTATTTT
>.|TRBJ2-7|TRBV6-5|.
CATTDSLYEQYF
TGTGCCACCACCGACAGCCTCTACGAGCAGTACTTC
>.|TRBJ2-7|TRBV9|TRBD1
CASSAGQGFYEQYF
TGTGCCAGCAGCGCCGGACAGGGGTTCTACGAGCAGTACTTC
>.|TRBJ1-2|TRBV28|.
CASSFRVGYTF
TGTGCCAGCAGTTTTCGGGTTGGCTACACCTTC
>.|TRBJ2-6|TRBV4-1|.
CASSQQGFPGANVLTF
TGCGCCAGCAGCCAGCAGGGATTCCCTGGGGCCAACGTCCTGACTTTC
>.|TRBJ1-2|TRBV28|.
CASSPITGMGYTF
TGTGCCAGCAGTCCAATCACAGGGATGGGCTACACCTTC
>.|TRBJ2-1|TRBV15|.
CATSRDTGIGGYNEQFF
TGTGCCACCAGCAGAGATACAGGGATTGGTGGCTACAATGAGCAGTTCTTC
>.|TRBJ2-5|TRBV24-1|TRBD1
CATSDLGQGVLETQYF
TGTGCCACCAGTGATCTGGGACAGGGGGTGTTAGAGACCCAGTACTTC